This is a list of T cell receptor beta chains from one sample in a study of vaccination and CD4 T cells after COVID-19. For these TCRs, the target antigens are not known. TCRdb reprocessed the PCR reads via MiXCR and lists one record per CDR3 protein. Of about 20,000 distinct CDR3 sequences detected, approximately 40% appear once; the ten largest clones hold about 14%. The sample was CD4+ T cells from blood, cultured in vitro. These receptors came from a human donor who had recovered from COVID-19. Each CDR3 is given with its conserved first and last residue. Each record gives: clone size, J gene, D gene, V gene, CDR3 protein, CDR3 DNA. The D gene is left open where the match is weak. Part of the rows lack a size; the others show once, few, many or a class for expanded clones.

>few|TRBJ2-7|.|TRBV20-1
CSAGPGLGGYYSYEQYF
TGCAGTGCAGGTCCTGGCCTGGGGGGTTACTACTCCTACGAGCAGTACTTC
>.|TRBJ2-2|TRBD2|TRBV6-1
CASSATSGGHTGELFF
TGTGCCAGCAGTGCGACTAGCGGGGGCCACACCGGGGAGCTGTTTTTT
>.|TRBJ2-1|TRBD1|TRBV24-1
CATRMGQSNEQFF
TGTGCCACCAGAATGGGACAGTCAAATGAGCAGTTCTTC
>.|TRBJ2-1|.|TRBV7-8
CASSLGTGRSSYNEQFF
TGTGCCAGCAGCTTAGGTACCGGACGGAGCTCCTACAATGAGCAGTTCTTC
>.|TRBJ1-5|TRBD1|TRBV28
CASRPKTGVGSNQPQHF
TGTGCCAGCAGACCAAAGACAGGGGTGGGCAGCAATCAGCCCCAGCATTTT
>.|TRBJ1-2|.|TRBV2
CASSGGESYGYTF
TGTGCCAGCAGTGGCGGGGAGTCCTATGGCTACACCTTC
>few|TRBJ1-5|.|TRBV20-1
CSARGTGISNQPQHF
TGCAGTGCTAGAGGAACAGGGATTAGCAATCAGCCCCAGCATTTT
>.|TRBJ2-1|TRBD2|TRBV5-1
CASSLAPGLERTEQFF
TGCGCCAGCAGCTTGGCTCCGGGACTAGAGCGAACTGAGCAGTTCTTC
>.|TRBJ1-2|TRBD1|TRBV20-1
CSARGQGAGYTF
TGCAGTGCTAGAGGCCAGGGGGCTGGCTACACCTTC
>.|TRBJ1-1|TRBD1|TRBV7-9
CASSSVPGTGKAFF
TGTGCCAGCAGCTCGGTTCCCGGGACAGGGAAGGCTTTCTTT
>.|TRBJ1-1|.|TRBV10-3
CAISDSVADTEAFF
TGTGCCATCAGTGACTCGGTCGCGGACACTGAAGCTTTCTTT
>once|TRBJ1-6|.|TRBV5-1
CASSFDGRPPLHF
TGCGCCAGCAGCTTCGACGGACGTCCACCCCTCCACTTT
>.|TRBJ2-2|.|TRBV7-2
CASSSRFYAGGDTGELFF
TGTGCCAGCAGCTCAAGGTTCTACGCGGGTGGAGACACCGGGGAGCTGTTTTTT
>.|TRBJ2-5|TRBD2|TRBV7-8
CASSPAGGETQYF
TGTGCCAGCAGCCCAGCGGGAGGAGAGACCCAGTACTTC
>.|TRBJ2-7|TRBD1|TRBV7-9
CASSRRDRDHEQYF
TGTGCCAGCAGCCGCCGGGACAGGGACCACGAGCAGTACTTC
>few|TRBJ1-6|.|TRBV5-4
CASSLRGVNSPLHF
TGTGCCAGCAGCTTGAGGGGTGTCAATTCACCCCTCCACTTT
>.|TRBJ1-6|TRBD1|TRBV6-1
CASLSGTAVNSPLHF
TGTGCCAGTCTTTCCGGGACAGCTGTAAATTCACCCCTCCACTTT
>.|TRBJ1-1|TRBD1|TRBV6-5
CASSYGTGGVAFF
TGTGCCAGCAGTTACGGCACAGGGGGGGTAGCTTTCTTT
>.|TRBJ2-7|TRBD2|TRBV25-1
CASSDVAGVYEQYF
TGTGCCAGCAGTGATGTCGCGGGAGTCTACGAGCAGTACTTC
>.|TRBJ2-5|TRBD2|TRBV12-3/TRBV12-4
CASSPRASGGGETQYF
TGTGCCAGCAGCCCCAGGGCTAGCGGGGGCGGGGAGACCCAGTACTTC
>once|TRBJ1-5|TRBD1|TRBV20-1
CSASTGVADQPQHF
TGCAGTGCTTCGACAGGGGTGGCGGATCAGCCCCAGCATTTT
>.|TRBJ2-2|TRBD1|TRBV27
CASSFWDRVNGELFF
TGTGCCAGCAGTTTTTGGGACAGGGTTAACGGGGAGCTGTTTTTT
>.|TRBJ2-2|.|TRBV2
CASGTQSGYTGELFF
TGTGCCAGCGGAACCCAGTCGGGGTACACCGGGGAGCTGTTTTTT
>.|TRBJ1-6|TRBD1|TRBV7-2
CASSWRQGKGSPLHF
TGTGCCAGCAGCTGGAGACAGGGTAAAGGTTCACCCCTCCACTTT
>few|TRBJ2-7|TRBD2|TRBV6-2/TRBV6-3
CASSYVAGEGEQYF
TGTGCCAGCAGTTACGTAGCGGGAGAGGGCGAGCAGTACTTC
>few|TRBJ1-1|TRBD1|TRBV5-4
CASSLNRGHTEAFF
TGTGCCAGCAGCTTGAACAGGGGGCACACTGAAGCTTTCTTT
>.|TRBJ2-5|.|TRBV20-1
CSARDLRQGGPQETQYF
TGCAGTGCTAGAGATCTCAGGCAGGGGGGCCCCCAAGAGACCCAGTACTTC
>few|TRBJ1-1|TRBD1|TRBV7-3
CASSLVGQADMNTEAFF
TGTGCCAGCAGCTTAGTAGGACAGGCTGACATGAACACTGAAGCTTTCTTT
>few|TRBJ1-5|.|TRBV6-2/TRBV6-3
CASSYAGHSNQPQHF
TGTGCCAGCAGTTACGCAGGTCATAGCAATCAGCCCCAGCATTTT
>few|TRBJ2-1|TRBD2|TRBV6-5
CASSSGLASEQFF
TGTGCCAGCAGTTCGGGACTAGCGAGTGAGCAGTTCTTC
>few|TRBJ1-3|.|TRBV7-9
CASSQNGVRNTIYF
TGTGCCAGCAGCCAAAATGGGGTTCGAAACACCATATATTTT
>.|TRBJ2-7|.|TRBV6-5
CASSSPDGGKTYEQYF
TGTGCCAGCAGTTCCCCCGACGGGGGAAAAACCTACGAGCAGTACTTC
>few|TRBJ1-5|TRBD1|TRBV19
CASSTWAGTGGNQPQHF
TGTGCCAGTAGTACCTGGGCCGGGACAGGCGGCAATCAGCCCCAGCATTTT
>few|TRBJ1-1|.|TRBV6-5
CASSYGEGISTEAFF
TGTGCCAGCAGTTACGGAGAGGGTATCAGCACTGAAGCTTTCTTT
>few|TRBJ1-5|.|TRBV7-9
CASSPVGQPQHF
TGTGCCAGCAGCCCGGTTGGCCAGCCCCAGCATTTT
>.|TRBJ1-4|.|TRBV24-1
CATSDFPTAREKLFF
TGTGCCACCAGTGATTTCCCCACCGCGCGGGAAAAACTGTTTTTT
>.|TRBJ1-6|.|TRBV29-1
CSVAVGNSPLHF
TGCAGCGTTGCGGTGGGTAATTCACCCCTCCACTTT
>.|TRBJ2-3|TRBD2|TRBV19
CASSPGTRGTQYF
TGTGCCAGTAGTCCTGGGACTAGAGGTACGCAGTATTTT
>.|TRBJ1-3|.|TRBV7-6
CASSLIPGSSGNTIYF
TGTGCCAGCAGCTTAATTCCGGGAAGCTCTGGAAACACCATATATTTT
>.|TRBJ2-7|.|TRBV11-2
CASRGRDGVFYEQYF
TGTGCCAGCAGGGGCCGGGACGGAGTATTCTACGAGCAGTACTTC
>.|TRBJ2-7|.|TRBV20-1
CSARGGPRYEQYF
TGCAGTGCTAGAGGGGGACCCCGCTACGAGCAGTACTTC
>.|TRBJ2-5|TRBD2|TRBV29-1
CSVGILAGGSEETQYF
TGCAGCGTTGGGATCCTAGCGGGAGGGTCAGAAGAGACCCAGTACTTC
>few|TRBJ1-5|.|TRBV20-1
CSATPGGGRLGQPQHF
TGCAGTGCTACGCCCGGCGGGGGGCGCTTGGGACAGCCCCAGCATTTT
>.|TRBJ2-1|.|TRBV29-1
CSASTGPRGDEQFF
TGCAGCGCATCGACAGGTCCCCGTGGAGATGAGCAGTTCTTC
>.|TRBJ1-5|.|TRBV7-2
CASSAPRTNQPQHF
TGTGCCAGCAGCGCTCCAAGGACGAATCAGCCCCAGCATTTT
>.|TRBJ2-3|TRBD2|TRBV7-2
CASSLNPSGAGDTQYF
TGTGCCAGCAGCTTAAACCCTAGCGGGGCGGGAGATACGCAGTATTTT
>.|TRBJ2-2|.|TRBV2
CASSEATPNTGELFF
TGTGCCAGCAGTGAAGCGACACCCAACACCGGGGAGCTGTTTTTT
>.|TRBJ2-7|.|TRBV28
CASRGGGRIHEQYF
TGTGCCAGTAGGGGAGGAGGGAGGATACACGAGCAGTACTTC
>.|TRBJ1-2|.|TRBV6-1
CASRSRESYGYTF
TGTGCCAGCAGGTCCAGGGAGAGCTATGGCTACACCTTC
>.|TRBJ2-1|.|TRBV2
CASSTTSYNEQFF
TGTGCCAGCAGCACGACTAGCTACAATGAGCAGTTCTTC
>.|TRBJ2-1|.|TRBV10-3
CAICMVEGGAAGEQFF
TGTGCCATCTGTATGGTAGAGGGCGGGGCCGCGGGTGAGCAGTTCTTC
>.|TRBJ2-7|TRBD1|TRBV12-5
CARGGRHEQYF
TGTGCCCGAGGGGGCAGGCACGAGCAGTACTTC
>few|TRBJ2-3|TRBD2|TRBV20-1
CSARRTSGGGDTQYF
TGCAGTGCTAGGAGGACTAGCGGGGGAGGAGATACGCAGTATTTT
>few|TRBJ1-2|TRBD1|TRBV5-1
CASSPGGGTGANYGYTF
TGCGCCAGCAGCCCGGGCGGGGGAACAGGGGCTAACTATGGCTACACCTTC